The table lists the clone carrying this T cell receptor beta chain with a count of one. These data originate in a study of blood T cell repertoires in COVID-19. Looking at the study overall: The United States, Italy and Spain supplied acute and convalescent COVID-19 samples. From T cells, B-cell-depleted T cells, or PBMCs came the material, which was cDNA or gDNA.

In the original processing: Estimates of nucleated cell counts were drawn from the amplification of reference gene primers. Here immunoSEQ multiplex PCR was the method, and the copy in TCRdb shows in-frame clones only, minus some. For V, J and clone size, that table is used; D and trimming come from the DNA. The table records 55,000 to 65,000 clones, almost 90% of them present only once. The germline gives CDR1 SGHVS, CDR2 FQNEAQ. The CDR3 covers 15 residues. Unmatched junction bases numbered 10, after V lost 5 bases and J lost 4 bases. Sequenced material: peripheral blood. The genes are TRBV7-8 and TRBJ2-7, with TRBD2 matching over 8 bases. The receptor was derived from a man in his fifties or sixties with acute or convalescent COVID-19. CDR3 loop: CASSPGRTSLYEQYF. DNA for the CDR3: TGTGCCAGCAGCCCTGGCCGGACTAGCCTTTACGAGCAGTACTTC.